Sequencing of this TCR beta chain was carried out in a study of radiation and T cells in renal cell carcinoma. Overall study results and limits: Top tumor clonotypes rose in blood 2 weeks post-radiation, then contracted.

Assay used: immunoSEQ multiplex PCR; TCRdb lists only in-frame clones, some missing. Found here are under 200,000 clones, 88% of them singletons; the top ten hold around 11%. Time point described: blood 4 weeks post-SBRT, at nephrectomy. As to treatment: 15 Gy SBRT to primary tumor, nephrectomy 4 weeks later. Nephrectomy followed 15 Gy stereotactic body radiation by 4 weeks. This renal cell carcinoma was of the clear cell type. About this clone: The antigen remains unidentified.

The CDR3 sequence is 16 residues long. Germline V CDR1 and CDR2: MNHNS, SASEGT. Trimming took off 4 bases at V and 10 bases at J, with 20 bases between the two ends. The sequences come from blood, collected from a patient whose treatment included radiotherapy and nephrectomy. This receptor was obtained from a woman between 50 and 59 years old with renal cell carcinoma. The chain has TRBV6-1 and TRBJ1-6; maybe TRBD1 (6 bases). Written as DNA, the CDR3 is TGTGCCAGCAGTGCAGATCGATGGGGGGCAGACTCACCCCTCCACTTT. This sequence encodes CASSADRWGADSPLHF.